The 16 T cell receptor beta chains below all came from one sample that was sequenced in a study of cytomegalovirus exposure and HLA in healthy donors. Repertoires were generated with immunoSEQ multiplex PCR, while TCRdb's copy carries only in-frame clones and drops some. The data contain 56,000 or so clones, around 93% of them singletons. Source material: PBMCs. The receptors stem from a woman aged 18-35 years in good health and CMV-seropositive.

The V call is TRBV19, the J call TRBJ2-5; D unclear. With 7 bases removed from V and 4 bases from J, the gap between germline ends came to 19 bases. CDR1 is LNHDA, CDR2 SQIVND, per germline (reference sequence). This CDR3 comprises 15 residues. The CDR3 is CASNPYPPNRETQYF. CDR3 in DNA: TGTGCCAGTAACCCCTATCCCCCCAACAGAGAGACCCAGTACTTC. Full variable domain (rest looked up from reference TRBV19 and TRBJ2-5): DGGITQSPKYLFRKEGQNVTLSCEQNLNHDAMYWYRQDPGQGLRLIYYSQIVNDFQKGDIAEGYSVSREKKESFPLTVTSAQKNPTAFYLCASNPYPPNRETQYFGPGTRLLVL.

The genes are TRBV20-1 and TRBJ2-5; possibly TRBD2 for D (6 bases). CDR3 size: 10 residues. Germline CDR1 is DFQATT and CDR2 is SNEGSKA (reference sequence). V gave up 6 bases and J gave up 4 bases, with 6 bases separating them. The CDR3 nucleotides read TGCAGTGCGCGGGGAGAGACCCAGTACTTC. Translation: CSARGETQYF.

This clone has a single count. The chain employs TRBV5-1 and TRBJ1-2; D may be TRBD1 (6 bases). Germline V lookup: CDR1 SGHRS, CDR2 YFSETQ. The CDR3 runs to 15 residues. V was cut by 0 bases and J by 6 bases, with 15 bases left in between. CDR3 sequence: CASSLGWGRRNGYTF. CDR3 nucleotide sequence: TGCGCCAGCAGCTTGGGATGGGGGCGCCGGAATGGCTACACCTTC.

V and J are TRBV4-2 and TRBJ1-4; TRBD1 is a possible D gene (6 bases). The CDR3 spans 16 residues. With 3 bases removed from V and 8 bases from J, the gap between germline ends came to 19 bases. Germline values: CDR1 LGHNA, CDR2 YNFKEQ. CDR3 sequence: CASSQSVQGLREKLFF. The CDR3 DNA sequence: TGTGCCAGCAGCCAGAGTGTACAGGGATTGCGCGAAAAACTGTTTTTT.

This chain joins TRBV6-6 and TRBJ2-3, with D possibly TRBD1 on 6 matching bases. CDR1 is MNHNY and CDR2 is SVGAGI in the germline V gene (reference sequence). Trimming stripped 8 bases from V and 0 bases from J, with 15 bases between. The CDR3 contains 15 residues. CDR3 bases: TGTGCCAGCGGATTATCAGGGGAAAGCACAGATACGCAGTATTTT. Its protein is CASGLSGESTDTQYF.

The chain recombines TRBV19 with TRBJ1-5; weak D call: TRBD1 (5 bases). Germline-derived CDR1 and CDR2 are LNHDA and SQIVND (reference sequence). The CDR3 covers 15 residues. Trimming stripped 6 bases from V and 7 bases from J, with 19 bases between. The CDR3 region is CASRPGVGVGQPQHF. CDR3 bases: TGTGCCAGTAGGCCGGGGGTGGGGGTCGGGCAGCCCCAGCATTTT.

V and J are TRBV19 and TRBJ2-7, with TRBD2 identical over 10 bases. The V gene's germline CDR1 is LNHDA and CDR2 SQIVND (reference sequence). The CDR3 extends over 16 amino acids. With V trimmed by 5 bases and J by 5 bases, 12 bases remained unmatched. The CDR3 is CASSRKRAGGQNEQYF. Here the CDR3 DNA reads TGTGCCAGTAGTCGAAAACGAGCGGGGGGGCAGAACGAGCAGTACTTC.

This clone has a single count. This rearrangement joins TRBV6-5 to TRBJ2-3; 10 bases line up with TRBD2. Unmatched junction bases numbered 3, after V lost 3 bases and J lost 3 bases. The CDR3 covers 15 residues. CDR1 and CDR2 (germline): MNHEY, SVGAGI. CDR3 amino acids: CASSYLGLATDTQYF. The CDR3 coding sequence is TGTGCCAGCAGTTATCTGGGACTAGCGACAGATACGCAGTATTTT.

This clone came up once. The chain combines TRBV5-6 with TRBJ2-4, with TRBD1 matching over 8 bases. This CDR3 has 15 amino acids. Germline-derived CDR1 and CDR2 are SGHDT and YYEEEE. V shed 4 bases and J 7 bases; nucleotides not matched to a gene: 10. The CDR3 reads CASSAFGQGRNIQYF. The CDR3 DNA is TGTGCCAGCAGCGCCTTTGGACAGGGAAGGAACATTCAGTACTTC. Looking up the rest from reference TRBV5-6 and TRBJ2-4 gives the full variable domain: DAGVTQSPTHLIKTRGQQVTLRCSPKSGHDTVSWYQQALGQGPQFIFQYYEEEERQRGNFPDRFSGHQFPNYSSELNVNALLLGDSALYLCASSAFGQGRNIQYFGAGTRLSVL.

The chain employs TRBV27 and TRBJ1-5; TRBD1 matches at 8 bases. CDR1 is MNHEY and CDR2 is SMNVEV in the germline V gene (reference sequence). V shed 4 bases, J shed 3 bases, and the junction held 17 bases outside the gene matches. This CDR3 region has 19 residues. CDR3 in amino acids: CASSSLATGVDVFNQPQHF. Written as DNA, the CDR3 is TGTGCCAGCAGTTCCTTGGCGACAGGGGTGGATGTCTTCAATCAGCCCCAGCATTTT.

This chain uses TRBV5-4 with TRBJ2-3, with 8 bases identical to TRBD2. Looked up from germline, CDR1 is SGHNT and CDR2 is YYREEE (reference sequence). The CDR3 sequence is 16 residues long. The J segment lost 1 base and the V segment lost 4 bases, leaving 8 bases of the junction unmatched. CDR3 sequence reads: CASSPPGGGGTDTQYF. CDR3 nucleotides: TGTGCCAGCAGCCCCCCGGGAGGGGGGGGCACAGATACGCAGTATTTT.

The chain links TRBV4-3 to TRBJ2-1; TRBD1 might be the D (6 bases). V lost 0 bases and J lost 0, with 9 bases in between. The germline CDR1 and CDR2 sequences are LGHNA and YSLEER. The length of the CDR3 is 16 residues. The CDR3 here is CASSQDLTGSYNEQFF. The DNA of the CDR3 is TGCGCCAGCAGCCAAGATTTGACAGGCTCCTACAATGAGCAGTTCTTC.

The chain employs TRBV18 and TRBJ1-1, with D unclear. This CDR3 has 15 residues. Between the trimmed V and J ends, which lost 2 bases and 1 base, there was a span of 11 bases. Germline CDR1 KGHSH, CDR2 LQKENI. The CDR3 sequence: CASSPRTGSNTEAFF. The CDR3 DNA reads TGTGCCAGCTCACCAAGAACGGGATCGAACACTGAAGCTTTCTTT.

The genes are TRBV4-1 and TRBJ2-2; weak D call: TRBD2 (6 bases). The germline gives CDR1 MGHRA, CDR2 YSYEKL. The CDR3 runs to 14 residues. V shed 4 bases and J shed 7 bases, with 13 bases lying between them. DNA of the CDR3: TGCGCCAGCAGCCGACTAGTGGGGGACGGGGAGCTGTTTTTT. It translates to CASSRLVGDGELFF.

This CDR3 reads CASSPSGDYGYTF. The CDR3 coding sequence is TGTGCCAGCAGTCCTTCAGGGGACTATGGCTACACCTTC. The gene calls are TRBV6-6 and TRBJ1-2; tentatively, D is TRBD1 (6 bases). The CDR3 is made up of 13 amino acids. The V and J ends lost 5 bases and 3 bases respectively, with 10 bases between them. Germline-derived CDR1 and CDR2 are MNHNY and SVGAGI (reference sequence).

The V gene is TRBV7-6, the J gene TRBJ2-3; no firm D call. CDR3 length: 18 amino acids. Between the trimmed V and J ends, which lost 5 bases and 6 bases, there was a span of 27 bases. CDR1 is SGHVS and CDR2 is FNYEAQ in the germline V gene. CDR3 sequence (DNA): TGTGCCAGCAGCATTTATCCGGGTCAACCCCTGATGCGGGATACGCAGTATTTT. Its protein product is CASSIYPGQPLMRDTQYF. The full variable domain, completed using reference TRBV7-6 and TRBJ2-3, is GAGVSQSPRYKVTKRGQDVALRCDPISGHVSLYWYRQALGQGPEFLTYFNYEAQQDKSGLPNDRFSAERPEGSISTLTIQRTEQRDSAMYRCASSIYPGQPLMRDTQYFGPGTRLTVL.